The 20 T cell receptor beta chains below all came from one sample that was sequenced in a study of response to subunit inactivated influenza vaccine. A single record per CDR3 protein comes from TCRdb applying MiXCR to the RT-PCR reads. The sample gives about 520,000 distinct CDR3 sequences, 25% of which show up once; under 2.5% is in the top ten. This specimen was CD4+ T cells sorted from PBMCs, taken about 5 days after vaccination. These receptors were obtained from a man aged 45-60 years who received an inactivated influenza vaccine.

This chain joins TRBV7-9 and TRBJ2-1, with D maybe TRBD1 (5 bases). The germline V and J ends were trimmed by 5 bases and 5 bases, with 16 bases remaining between them. Germline-derived CDR1 and CDR2 are SEHNR and FQNEAQ (reference sequence). The CDR3 has 15 amino acids. The CDR3 sequence is CASSPPSGRDNEQFF. CDR3 nucleotide sequence: TGTGCCAGCAGCCCCCCGTCGGGCAGGGACAATGAGCAGTTCTTC.

This clonotype has ten or more counts. The chain links TRBV20-1 to TRBJ1-1; 7 positions agree with TRBD1. Germline V gene lookup returns CDR1 DFQATT and CDR2 SNEGSKA (reference sequence). J lost 1 base, V lost 5 bases, and 1 base had no gene match. This CDR3 has 12 amino acids. This CDR3 reads CSAWDRNTEAFF. The CDR3 nucleotides read TGCAGTGCTTGGGACAGGAACACTGAAGCTTTCTTT.

The chain carries TRBV9 and TRBJ2-7; 7 nucleotides line up with TRBD1. The V segment lost 3 bases and the J segment 2 bases; nucleotides outside the gene matches: 11. The CDR3 spans 16 residues. Germline CDR1 and CDR2: SGDLS and YYNGEE. In nucleotides, the CDR3 is TGTGCCAGCAGCGGCAGCGCGACAGGGAAAGCCTACGAGCAGTACTTC. Encoded protein: CASSGSATGKAYEQYF.

The chain carries TRBV28 and TRBJ2-7, with 9 bases aligning to TRBD2. Germline V gene lookup returns CDR1 MDHEN and CDR2 SYDVKM. The CDR3 is 15 residues long. V shed 10 bases, J shed 2 bases, and the junction held 12 bases outside the gene matches. CDR3 region: CATAGGGARTYEQYF. The CDR3 DNA follows: TGTGCCACCGCGGGGGGGGGCGCCCGAACCTACGAGCAGTACTTC.

V is TRBV2 and J is TRBJ2-2; no reliable D call. Trimming pared 3 bases from V and 4 bases from J, leaving 6 bases between. CDR3 length: 13 residues. Per germline, CDR1 SNHLY and CDR2 FYNNEI. The CDR3 loop reads CASSELRTGELFF. The CDR3 nucleotides are TGTGCCAGCAGTGAGCTCCGCACCGGGGAGCTGTTTTTT.

The V call is TRBV6-1, the J call TRBJ2-2; 7 bases map to TRBD2. Germline V gene lookup returns CDR1 MNHNS and CDR2 SASEGT. Trimming at V came to 5 bases and at J to 2 bases, leaving 5 bases not matched to a gene. This CDR3 spans 15 amino acids. The chain's CDR3 is CASSRLAVNTGELFF. The CDR3 region has the DNA TGTGCCAGCAGTAGGCTAGCGGTAAACACCGGGGAGCTGTTTTTT.

This clonotype appeared a single time. The CDR3 DNA follows: TGTGCCAGCTCCCCCTTTGAGGGGGCGTACGAGCAGTACTTC. This translates into CASSPFEGAYEQYF. The V gene is TRBV18, the J gene TRBJ2-7; TRBD1 matches at 7 bases. There are 14 residues in the CDR3. V dropped 6 bases and J dropped 4; count of bases not matched to a gene: 9. Germline V gene sequence: CDR1 KGHSH, CDR2 LQKENI.

This clonotype was recorded a few times. The rearrangement links TRBV7-2 to TRBJ2-7; D not resolved. V dropped 5 bases and J dropped 0 bases, with 14 bases sitting between them. Germline CDR1 and CDR2: SGHTA and FQGNSA. This CDR3 is 15 amino acids long. In DNA, the CDR3 is TGTGCCAGCAGCCCAGAGGCTAGTTTCTCCTACGAGCAGTACTTC. This translates into CASSPEASFSYEQYF.

This clonotype was found a few times. The CDR3 protein is CASSTGQMNTGELFF. For the CDR3, the DNA is TGTGCCAGCAGCACGGGACAGATGAACACCGGGGAGCTGTTTTTT. The gene calls are TRBV7-2 and TRBJ2-2, with 7 nucleotides matching TRBD1. The germline V gene encodes CDR1 SGHTA and CDR2 FQGNSA. CDR3 length equals 15 residues. Unmatched junction bases numbered 4, after V lost 5 bases and J lost 1 base.

V gene TRBV20-1 combines with J gene TRBJ2-7; 8 bases align to TRBD1. The CDR3 spans 14 residues. The germline gives CDR1 DFQATT, CDR2 SNEGSKA (reference sequence). With 4 bases clipped from V and 2 bases from J, the junction kept 7 bases outside the gene matches. The CDR3 is CSAIHRDRPYEQYF. The CDR3, as DNA: TGCAGTGCTATACACCGGGACAGGCCCTACGAGCAGTACTTC.

The J gene is TRBJ1-5, the V gene TRBV6-2 or TRBV6-3; D may be TRBD1 (6 bases). Germline V gene data show CDR1 as MNHEY and CDR2 as SVGEGT. Trimming left V 6 bases short and J 3 bases short, with 9 bases between. The CDR3 spans 13 residues. The CDR3 spells CASSRQANQPQHF. The CDR3 bases are TGTGCCAGCAGCCGACAGGCCAATCAGCCCCAGCATTTT.

The V call is TRBV6-1, the J call TRBJ2-1; 12 nucleotides agree with TRBD1. Trimming removed 6 bases from V and 7 bases from J; junction bases left unmatched: 10. Germline assignment: CDR1 MNHNS and CDR2 SASEGT. The CDR3 is made up of 16 amino acids. The CDR3 DNA sequence: TGTGCCAGCAGCTCCGGGGGGACAGGGGGCTGGAATGAGCAGTTCTTC. Amino acid sequence: CASSSGGTGGWNEQFF.

CDR3 in DNA: TGTGCCAGCAGTTTCTACGGGGACACCGGGGAGCTGTTTTTT. It codes for CASSFYGDTGELFF. The chain is built from TRBV27 and TRBJ2-2, with D perhaps matching TRBD2 (5 bases). V dropped 3 bases and J dropped 3 bases, with 8 bases sitting between them. Looked up from germline, CDR1 is MNHEY and CDR2 is SMNVEV (reference sequence). This CDR3 has 14 amino acids.

The chain links TRBV14 to TRBJ2-1, with 10 positions matching TRBD2. The germline V gene encodes CDR1 SGHDN and CDR2 FVKESK. CDR3 size: 18 residues. Trimming took 0 bases from V and 9 from J; bases not matched to a gene: 14. DNA for the CDR3: TGTGCCAGCAGCCAAGAATCCAGCGGGAGGGTGATACATGGTGAGCAGTTCTTC. Protein: CASSQESSGRVIHGEQFF.

The chain employs TRBV7-2 and TRBJ2-2; 7 positions match TRBD1. In germline, CDR1 is SGHTA, CDR2 FQGNSA. V shed 2 bases and J 5 bases; nucleotides not matched to a gene: 5. The CDR3 is 15 amino acids. DNA of the CDR3: TGTGCCAGCAGCTTAAAACAGGGGCGTACCGGGGAGCTGTTTTTT. This sequence encodes CASSLKQGRTGELFF.

This clonotype was seen a few times. The rearrangement uses TRBV6-5 and TRBJ2-2; 7 nucleotides match TRBD2. CDR1 is MNHEY, CDR2 SVGAGI, per germline. Trimming took 2 bases from V and 0 from J; bases not matched to a gene: 6. The CDR3 sequence is 17 residues long. CDR3 DNA: TGTGCCAGCAGTTACGGAGGGAGGGCCTCGAACACCGGGGAGCTGTTTTTT. This codes for CASSYGGRASNTGELFF.

The chain couples TRBV10-3 to TRBJ2-7; 11 bases are a match to TRBD2. CDR1 is ENHRY, CDR2 SYGVKD, per germline. The CDR3 has 14 residues. Germline trimming cut 7 bases from V and 0 bases from J; bases unmatched to any gene: 2. CDR3 in amino acids: CAIKGLADSYEQYF. CDR3 nucleotides: TGTGCCATCAAGGGACTAGCGGACTCCTACGAGCAGTACTTC.

The rearrangement uses TRBV4-3 and TRBJ2-3; D remains ambiguous. The germline V gene has CDR1 LGHNA and CDR2 YSLEER. This CDR3 has 13 residues. V was trimmed by 0 bases and J by 6 bases, leaving 7 bases between them. DNA of the CDR3: TGCGCCAGCAGCCAAGAGCCCACCGATACGCAGTATTTT. The encoded protein is CASSQEPTDTQYF.

The genes are TRBV12-3 or TRBV12-4 and TRBJ1-4; D call uncertain. The CDR3 consists of 14 residues. Trimming removed 3 bases at V and 5 bases at J, with 10 bases between. CDR3 DNA: TGTGCCAGCAGTTTCCCGGGGTTCAATGAAAAACTGTTTTTT. Encoded protein: CASSFPGFNEKLFF.

The chain employs TRBV2 and TRBJ2-4, with a weak D call TRBD1 (5 bases). Trimming took 6 bases from V and 3 from J, leaving 24 bases between them. In germline, CDR1 is SNHLY, CDR2 FYNNEI. The CDR3 covers 18 residues. The DNA for the CDR3 is TGTGCCAGCAGATTCCAGGGCGAGGTGGTTACCGGCAAAAACATTCAGTACTTC. Translated, it gives CASRFQGEVVTGKNIQYF.